A selection of T cell receptor beta chains follows, all from one sample in a study of CD8+ T cells in alopecia areata. The method was immunoSEQ multiplex PCR; TCRdb's version includes in-frame clones alone and lacks a portion of them. The data show more than 90,000 clones, roughly 66% seen once. The sequencing sample was made of CD4+ T cells sorted from blood. The receptors were gathered from a human donor in good health. CDR3s include the opening cysteine and the closing phenylalanine or tryptophan. The order of the fields is D gene, clone size, J gene, V gene, CDR3 DNA, CDR3 protein. D genes are given only for firm matches. The listing skips clone size in some rows; elsewhere it reads once, few, many or a size class.

TRBD1	NA	TRBJ2-7	TRBV28	TGTGCCAGCAGTCCGGGACAGGCGCCCGCTATCGAGCAGTACTTC	CASSPGQAPAIEQYF
NA	few	TRBJ1-6	TRBV2	TGTGCCAGCAGTCCGGGGGCAGGAAATTCACCCCTCCACTTT	CASSPGAGNSPLHF
NA	few	TRBJ1-1	TRBV29-1	TGCAGCGTTGTTCGTGAAAGGGATTCTGAAGCTTTCTTT	CSVVRERDSEAFF
NA	NA	TRBJ1-2	TRBV6-1	TGTGCCAGCAGAGATCGGGGATACTATGGCTACACCTTC	CASRDRGYYGYTF
NA	NA	TRBJ1-6	TRBV9	TGTGCCAGCAGCGCCCAGGGCTCGGCTTCACCCCTCCACTTT	CASSAQGSASPLHF
NA	NA	TRBJ2-7	TRBV18	TGTGCCAGCTCACAGGGTTACGAGCAGTACTTC	CASSQGYEQYF
NA	few	TRBJ2-7	TRBV11-1	TGTGCCAGCAGCTTAACACAGGACTACGAGCAGTACTTC	CASSLTQDYEQYF
NA	NA	TRBJ2-5	TRBV2	TGTGCCAGCAGTGTCGGGGAGACCCAGTACTTC	CASSVGETQYF
NA	NA	TRBJ1-3	TRBV29-1	TGCAGCGTTGAAGATCATCTAAACACCATATATTTT	CSVEDHLNTIYF
NA	few	TRBJ1-1	TRBV4-1	TGCGCCAGCAGCCAAGTCCCATCGGTGAACACTGAAGCTTTCTTT	CASSQVPSVNTEAFF
TRBD2	few	TRBJ2-3	TRBV25-1	TGTGCCAGCAGGACTAGCGGGGTTCCAGATACGCAGTATTTT	CASRTSGVPDTQYF
NA	NA	TRBJ1-2	TRBV4-2	TGTGCCAGCAGCCAGGGGAGGGACAACTATGGCTACACCTTC	CASSQGRDNYGYTF
NA	NA	TRBJ1-4	TRBV6-5	TGTGCCAGCAGCCTCGGACATCCCGAAAAACTGTTTTTT	CASSLGHPEKLFF
NA	NA	TRBJ2-7	TRBV27	TGTGCCAGCAGTTTTTGGGACAAGACCTACGAGCAGTACTTC	CASSFWDKTYEQYF
NA	once	TRBJ2-4	TRBV2	TGTGCCAGCGGTCTCCTGGGGCTAGCCAAAAACATTCAGTACTTC	CASGLLGLAKNIQYF
NA	NA	TRBJ1-2	TRBV30	TGTGCCTACCGCGGTGGCTATGGCTACACCTTC	CAYRGGYGYTF
NA	NA	TRBJ1-5	TRBV4-1	TGCGCCAGCAGCCACCAGGGTTCGCCCCAGCATTTT	CASSHQGSPQHF
TRBD1	NA	TRBJ1-5	TRBV30	TGTGCCTGGAGTGCCCAGGGGGGGAATCAGCCCCAGCATTTT	CAWSAQGGNQPQHF
TRBD1	NA	TRBJ2-3	TRBV2	TGTGCCAGCAAGACAGGGGCAGCCACAGATACGCAGTATTTT	CASKTGAATDTQYF
NA	few	TRBJ2-3	TRBV5-1	TGCGCCAGCAGCCTAACTACTCCTAGCACAGATACGCAGTATTTT	CASSLTTPSTDTQYF
TRBD1	NA	TRBJ2-5	TRBV15	TGTGCCACCAGCAGGGGACAGCAAGAGACCCAGTACTTC	CATSRGQQETQYF
TRBD2	NA	TRBJ2-3	TRBV9	TGTGCCAGCAGCCCCGTAGGACTAGCGAGAACAGATACGCAGTATTTT	CASSPVGLARTDTQYF